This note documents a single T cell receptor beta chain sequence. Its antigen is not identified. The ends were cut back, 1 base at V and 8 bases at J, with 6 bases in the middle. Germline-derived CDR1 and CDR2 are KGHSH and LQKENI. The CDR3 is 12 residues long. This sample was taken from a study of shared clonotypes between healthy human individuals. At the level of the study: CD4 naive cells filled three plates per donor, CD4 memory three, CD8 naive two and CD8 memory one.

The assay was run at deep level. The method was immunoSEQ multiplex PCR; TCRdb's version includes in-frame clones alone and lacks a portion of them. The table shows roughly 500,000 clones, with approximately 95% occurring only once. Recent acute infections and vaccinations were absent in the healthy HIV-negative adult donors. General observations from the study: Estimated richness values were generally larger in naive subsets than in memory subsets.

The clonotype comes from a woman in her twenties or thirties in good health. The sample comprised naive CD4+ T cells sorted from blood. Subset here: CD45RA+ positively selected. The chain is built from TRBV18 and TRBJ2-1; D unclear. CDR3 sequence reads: CASSPLGDEQFF. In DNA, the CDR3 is TGTGCCAGCTCACCACTCGGCGATGAGCAGTTCTTC. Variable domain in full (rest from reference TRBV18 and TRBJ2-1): NAGVMQNPRHLVRRRGQEARLRCSPMKGHSHVYWYRQLPEEGLKFMVYLQKENIIDESGMPKERFSAEFPKEGPSILRIQQVVRGDSAAYFCASSPLGDEQFFGPGTRLTVL.